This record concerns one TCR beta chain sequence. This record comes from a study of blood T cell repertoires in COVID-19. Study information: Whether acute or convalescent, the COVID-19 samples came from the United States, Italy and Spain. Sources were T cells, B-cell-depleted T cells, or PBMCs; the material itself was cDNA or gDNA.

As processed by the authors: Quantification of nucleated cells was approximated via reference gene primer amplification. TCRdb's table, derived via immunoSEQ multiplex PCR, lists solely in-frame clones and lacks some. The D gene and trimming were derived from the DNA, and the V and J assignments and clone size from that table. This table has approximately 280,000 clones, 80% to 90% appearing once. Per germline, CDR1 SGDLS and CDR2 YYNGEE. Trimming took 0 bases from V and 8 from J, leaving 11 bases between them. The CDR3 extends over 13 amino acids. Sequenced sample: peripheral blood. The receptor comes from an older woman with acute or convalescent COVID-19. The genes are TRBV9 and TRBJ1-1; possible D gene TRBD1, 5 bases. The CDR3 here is CASSVGGAREAFF. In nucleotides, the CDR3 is TGTGCCAGCAGCGTAGGGGGCGCCAGAGAAGCTTTCTTT.